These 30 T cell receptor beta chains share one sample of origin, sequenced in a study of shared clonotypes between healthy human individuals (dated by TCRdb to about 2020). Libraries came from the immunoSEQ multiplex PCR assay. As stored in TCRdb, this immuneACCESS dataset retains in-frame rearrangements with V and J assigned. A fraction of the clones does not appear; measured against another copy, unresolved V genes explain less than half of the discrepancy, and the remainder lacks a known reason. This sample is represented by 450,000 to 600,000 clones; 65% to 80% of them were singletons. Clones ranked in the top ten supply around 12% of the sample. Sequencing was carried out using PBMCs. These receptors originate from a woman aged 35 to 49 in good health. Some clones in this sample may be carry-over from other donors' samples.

The CDR3 nucleotides read TGCGCCAGCAGCCATCAGGACAGACCAGATACGCAGTATTTT. Amino acid sequence: CASSHQDRPDTQYF. The rearrangement joins TRBV5-1 to TRBJ2-3; D possibly corresponds to TRBD1 (6 bases). The V gene's germline CDR1 is SGHRS and CDR2 YFSETQ. The CDR3 spans 14 residues. Trimming removed 4 bases from V and 4 bases from J, with 13 bases in between.

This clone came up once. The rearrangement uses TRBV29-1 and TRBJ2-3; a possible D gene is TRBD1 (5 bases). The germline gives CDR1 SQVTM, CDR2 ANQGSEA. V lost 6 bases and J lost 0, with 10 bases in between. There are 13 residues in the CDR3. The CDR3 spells CSVSRQSTDTQYF. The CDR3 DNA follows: TGCAGCGTCAGTAGACAGAGCACAGATACGCAGTATTTT.

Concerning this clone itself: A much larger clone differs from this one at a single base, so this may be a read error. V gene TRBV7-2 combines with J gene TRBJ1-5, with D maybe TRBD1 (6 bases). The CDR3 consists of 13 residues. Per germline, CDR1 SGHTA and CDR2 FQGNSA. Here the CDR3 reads CASSRQVNQPQHF. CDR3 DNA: TGTGCCAGCAGCCGACAGGTGAATCAGCCCCAGCACTTT. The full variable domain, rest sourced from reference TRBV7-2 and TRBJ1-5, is GAGVSQSPSNKVTEKGKDVELRCDPISGHTALYWYRQSLGQGLEFLIYFQGNSAPDKSGLPSDRFSAERTGGSVSTLTIQRTQQEDSAVYLCASSRQVNQPQHFGDGTRLSIL.

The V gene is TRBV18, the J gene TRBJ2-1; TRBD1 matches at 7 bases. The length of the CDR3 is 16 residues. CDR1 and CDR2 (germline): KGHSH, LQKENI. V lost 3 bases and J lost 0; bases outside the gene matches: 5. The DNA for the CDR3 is TGTGCCAGCTCACCCAAACCAGGGGGCTCCTACAATGAGCAGTTCTTC. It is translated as CASSPKPGGSYNEQFF. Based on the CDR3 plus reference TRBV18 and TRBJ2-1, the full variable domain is NAGVMQNPRHLVRRRGQEARLRCSPMKGHSHVYWYRQLPEEGLKFMVYLQKENIIDESGMPKERFSAEFPKEGPSILRIQQVVRGDSAAYFCASSPKPGGSYNEQFFGPGTRLTVL.

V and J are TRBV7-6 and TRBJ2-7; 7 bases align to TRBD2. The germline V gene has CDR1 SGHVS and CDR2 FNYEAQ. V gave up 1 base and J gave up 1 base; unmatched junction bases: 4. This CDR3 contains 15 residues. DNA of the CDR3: TGTGCCAGCAGCTTAGGGGGGGGAGGATCCTACGAGCAGTACTTC. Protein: CASSLGGGGSYEQYF.

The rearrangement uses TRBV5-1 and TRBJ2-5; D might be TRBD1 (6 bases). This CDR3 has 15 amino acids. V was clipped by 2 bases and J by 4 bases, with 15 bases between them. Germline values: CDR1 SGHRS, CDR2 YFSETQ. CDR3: CASSLQGFGLETQYF. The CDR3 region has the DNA TGCGCCAGCAGCTTACAGGGCTTTGGGTTAGAGACCCAGTACTTC.

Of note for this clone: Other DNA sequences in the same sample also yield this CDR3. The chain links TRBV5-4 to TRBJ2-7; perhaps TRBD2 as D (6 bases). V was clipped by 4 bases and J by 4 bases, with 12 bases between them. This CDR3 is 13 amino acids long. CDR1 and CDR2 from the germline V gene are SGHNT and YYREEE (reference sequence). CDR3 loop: CASSLGTDYEQYF. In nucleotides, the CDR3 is TGTGCCAGCAGCCTCGGGACTGATTACGAGCAGTACTTC.

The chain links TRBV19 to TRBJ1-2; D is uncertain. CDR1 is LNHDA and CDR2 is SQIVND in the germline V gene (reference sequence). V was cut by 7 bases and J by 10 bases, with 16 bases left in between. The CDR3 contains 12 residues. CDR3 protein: CASTQNNRIYTF. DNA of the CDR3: TGTGCCAGTACCCAAAATAACCGGATCTACACCTTC.

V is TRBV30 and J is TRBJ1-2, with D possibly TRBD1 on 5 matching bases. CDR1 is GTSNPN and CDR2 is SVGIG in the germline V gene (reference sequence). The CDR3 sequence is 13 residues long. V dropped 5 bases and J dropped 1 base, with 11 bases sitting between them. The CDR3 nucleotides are TGTGCCTGGGCCCGGGACCATAACTATGGCTACACCTTC. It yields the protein CAWARDHNYGYTF.

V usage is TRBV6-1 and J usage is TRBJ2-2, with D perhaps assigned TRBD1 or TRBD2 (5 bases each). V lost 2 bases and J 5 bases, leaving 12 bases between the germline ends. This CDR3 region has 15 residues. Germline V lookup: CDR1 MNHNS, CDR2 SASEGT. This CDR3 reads CASSEYGAGTGELFF. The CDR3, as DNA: TGTGCCAGCAGTGAATACGGGGCGGGTACCGGGGAGCTGTTTTTT.

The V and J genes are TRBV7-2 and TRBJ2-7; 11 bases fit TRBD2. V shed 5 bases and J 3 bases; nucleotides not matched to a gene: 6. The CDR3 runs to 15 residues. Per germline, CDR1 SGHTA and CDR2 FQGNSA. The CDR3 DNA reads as TGTGCCAGCAGCCCCATAGCGGGAGGGAACTACGAGCAGTACTTC. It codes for CASSPIAGGNYEQYF. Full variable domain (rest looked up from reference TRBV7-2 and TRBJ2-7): GAGVSQSPSNKVTEKGKDVELRCDPISGHTALYWYRQSLGQGLEFLIYFQGNSAPDKSGLPSDRFSAERTGGSVSTLTIQRTQQEDSAVYLCASSPIAGGNYEQYFGPGTRLTVT.

CDR3 amino acids: CASSTGTGLSDTQYF. The CDR3 nucleotides are TGTGCCAGCAGCACCGGGACCGGCCTCTCAGATACGCAGTATTTT. The chain combines TRBV7-7 with TRBJ2-3; either TRBD1 or TRBD2 may supply D (5 bases each). Germline CDR1 and CDR2: SSHAT and FNYEAQ (reference sequence). This CDR3 has 15 residues. Trimming took off 5 bases at V and 4 bases at J, with 16 bases between the two ends.

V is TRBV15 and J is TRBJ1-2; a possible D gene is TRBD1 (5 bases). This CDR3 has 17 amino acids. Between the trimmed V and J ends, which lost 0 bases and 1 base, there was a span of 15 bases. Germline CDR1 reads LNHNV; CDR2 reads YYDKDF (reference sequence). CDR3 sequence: CATSRDIGHLINYGYTF. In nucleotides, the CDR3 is TGTGCCACCAGCAGAGATATTGGACATCTCATTAACTATGGCTACACCTTC.

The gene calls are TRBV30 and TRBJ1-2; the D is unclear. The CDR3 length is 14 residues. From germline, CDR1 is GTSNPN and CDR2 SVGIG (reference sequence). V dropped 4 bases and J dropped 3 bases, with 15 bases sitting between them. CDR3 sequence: CAWNPDDLDYGYTF. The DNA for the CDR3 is TGTGCCTGGAATCCCGATGATCTCGACTATGGCTACACCTTC. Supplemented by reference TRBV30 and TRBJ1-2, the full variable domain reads SQTIHQWPATLVQPVGSPLSLECTVEGTSNPNLYWYRQAAGRGLQLLFYSVGIGQISSEVPQNLSASRPQDRQFILSSKKLLLSDSGFYLCAWNPDDLDYGYTFGSGTRLTVV.

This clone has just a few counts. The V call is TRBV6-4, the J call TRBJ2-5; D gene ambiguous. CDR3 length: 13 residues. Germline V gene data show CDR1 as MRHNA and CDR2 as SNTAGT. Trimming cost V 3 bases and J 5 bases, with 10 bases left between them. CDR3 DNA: TGTGCCAGCAGTGAAACAGCTAGGGAGACCCAGTACTTC. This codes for CASSETARETQYF.

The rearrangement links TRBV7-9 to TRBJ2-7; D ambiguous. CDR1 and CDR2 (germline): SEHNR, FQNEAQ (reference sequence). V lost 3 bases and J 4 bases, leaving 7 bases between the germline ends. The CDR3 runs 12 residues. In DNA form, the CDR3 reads TGTGCCAGCAGCTTCCAGGAATACGAGCAGTACTTC. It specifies CASSFQEYEQYF.

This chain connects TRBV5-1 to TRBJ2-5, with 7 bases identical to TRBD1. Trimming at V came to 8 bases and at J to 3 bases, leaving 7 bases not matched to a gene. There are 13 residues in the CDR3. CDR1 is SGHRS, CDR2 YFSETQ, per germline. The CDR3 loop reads CASRDSAKETQYF. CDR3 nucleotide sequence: TGCGCCAGTCGGGACAGTGCTAAAGAGACCCAGTACTTC.

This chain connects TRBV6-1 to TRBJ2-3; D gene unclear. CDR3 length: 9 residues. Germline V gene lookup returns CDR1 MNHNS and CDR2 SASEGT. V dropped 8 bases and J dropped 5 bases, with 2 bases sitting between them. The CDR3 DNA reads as TGTGCCAGCGAAGATACGCAGTATTTT. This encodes CASEDTQYF.

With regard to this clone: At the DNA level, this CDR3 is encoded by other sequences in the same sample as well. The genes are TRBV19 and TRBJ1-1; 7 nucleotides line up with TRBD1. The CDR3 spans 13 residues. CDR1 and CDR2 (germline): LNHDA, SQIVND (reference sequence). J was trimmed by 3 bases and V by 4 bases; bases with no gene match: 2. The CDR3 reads CASSTTGDTEAFF. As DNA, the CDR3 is TGTGCCAGTAGTACAACAGGGGACACTGAAGCTTTCTTT.

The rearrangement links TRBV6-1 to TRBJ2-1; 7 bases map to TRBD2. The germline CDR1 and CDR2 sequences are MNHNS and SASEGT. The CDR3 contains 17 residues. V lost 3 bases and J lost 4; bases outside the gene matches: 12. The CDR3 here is CASSEFRAGDYYNEQFF. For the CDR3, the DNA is TGTGCCAGCAGTGAGTTCCGGGCGGGGGACTATTACAATGAGCAGTTCTTC.

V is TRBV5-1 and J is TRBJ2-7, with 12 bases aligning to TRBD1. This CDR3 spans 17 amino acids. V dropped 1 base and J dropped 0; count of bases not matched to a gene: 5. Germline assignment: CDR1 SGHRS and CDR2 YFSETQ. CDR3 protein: CASSLSGTGGFSYEQYF. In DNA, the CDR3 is TGCGCCAGCAGCTTGAGTGGGACAGGGGGCTTCTCCTACGAGCAGTACTTC.

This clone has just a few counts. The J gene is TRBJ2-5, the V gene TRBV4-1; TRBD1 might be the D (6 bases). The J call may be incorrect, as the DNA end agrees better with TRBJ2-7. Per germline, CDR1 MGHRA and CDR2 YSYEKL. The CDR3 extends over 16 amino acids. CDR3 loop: CASSRDRQVPSYEQYF. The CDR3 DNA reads TGCGCCAGCAGCCGGGACCGACAGGTACCCTCCTACGAGCAGTACTTC.

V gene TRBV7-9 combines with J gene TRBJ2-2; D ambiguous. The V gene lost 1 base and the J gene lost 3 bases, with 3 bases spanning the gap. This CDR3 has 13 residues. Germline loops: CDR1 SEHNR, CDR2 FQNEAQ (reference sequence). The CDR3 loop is CASSLDHTGELFF. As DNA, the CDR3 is TGTGCCAGCAGCTTAGATCACACCGGGGAGCTGTTTTTT.

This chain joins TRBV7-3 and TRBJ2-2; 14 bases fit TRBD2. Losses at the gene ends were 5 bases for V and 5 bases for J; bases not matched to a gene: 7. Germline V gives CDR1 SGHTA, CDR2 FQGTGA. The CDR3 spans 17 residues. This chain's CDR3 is CASSRLAGGSGTGELFF. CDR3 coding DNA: TGTGCCAGCAGCCGACTAGCGGGAGGGTCCGGAACCGGGGAGCTGTTTTTT. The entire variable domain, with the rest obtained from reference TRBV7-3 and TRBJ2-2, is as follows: GAGVSQTPSNKVTEKGKYVELRCDPISGHTALYWYRQSLGQGPEFLIYFQGTGAADDSGLPNDRFFAVRPEGSVSTLKIQRTERGDSAVYLCASSRLAGGSGTGELFFGEGSRLTVL.

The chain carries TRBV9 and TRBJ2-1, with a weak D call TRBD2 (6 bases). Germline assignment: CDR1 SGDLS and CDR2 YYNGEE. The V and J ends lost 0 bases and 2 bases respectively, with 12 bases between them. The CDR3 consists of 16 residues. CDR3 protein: CASSVVPGSTYNEQFF. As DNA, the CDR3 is TGTGCCAGCAGCGTAGTGCCCGGGAGTACCTACAATGAGCAGTTCTTC.

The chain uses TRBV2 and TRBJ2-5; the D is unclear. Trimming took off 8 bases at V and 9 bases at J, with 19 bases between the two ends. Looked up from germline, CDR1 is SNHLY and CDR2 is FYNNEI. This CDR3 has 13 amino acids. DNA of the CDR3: TGTGCCAGCGCGAGGCAAGTCTATCAGGCCCAGTACTTC. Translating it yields CASARQVYQAQYF.

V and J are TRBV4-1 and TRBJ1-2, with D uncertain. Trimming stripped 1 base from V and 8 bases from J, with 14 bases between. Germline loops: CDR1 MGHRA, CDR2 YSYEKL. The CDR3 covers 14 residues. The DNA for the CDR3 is TGCGCCAGCAGCCAAGTGGGCAGGCCTTGGGGCTACACCTTC. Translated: CASSQVGRPWGYTF.

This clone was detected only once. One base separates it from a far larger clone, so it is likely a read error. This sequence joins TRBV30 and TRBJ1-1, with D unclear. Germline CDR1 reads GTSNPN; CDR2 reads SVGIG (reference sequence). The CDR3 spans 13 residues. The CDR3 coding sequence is TGTGCCTGGGACTGGAACATGAACACTAAAGCTTTCTTT. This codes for CAWDWNMNTKAFF.

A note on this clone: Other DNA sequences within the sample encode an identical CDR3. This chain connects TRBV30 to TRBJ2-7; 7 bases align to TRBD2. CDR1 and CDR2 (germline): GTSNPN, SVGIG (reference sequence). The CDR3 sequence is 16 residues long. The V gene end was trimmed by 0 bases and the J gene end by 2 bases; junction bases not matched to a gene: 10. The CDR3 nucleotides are TGTGCCTGGAGTGTTGGGCTGGCGGGAGTGCCCTACGAGCAGTACTTC. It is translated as CAWSVGLAGVPYEQYF.

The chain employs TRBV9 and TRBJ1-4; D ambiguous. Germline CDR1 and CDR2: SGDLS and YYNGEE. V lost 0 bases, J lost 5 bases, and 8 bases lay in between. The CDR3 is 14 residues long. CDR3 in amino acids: CASSVGRQNEKLFF. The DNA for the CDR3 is TGTGCCAGCAGCGTAGGTCGGCAAAATGAAAAACTGTTTTTT.